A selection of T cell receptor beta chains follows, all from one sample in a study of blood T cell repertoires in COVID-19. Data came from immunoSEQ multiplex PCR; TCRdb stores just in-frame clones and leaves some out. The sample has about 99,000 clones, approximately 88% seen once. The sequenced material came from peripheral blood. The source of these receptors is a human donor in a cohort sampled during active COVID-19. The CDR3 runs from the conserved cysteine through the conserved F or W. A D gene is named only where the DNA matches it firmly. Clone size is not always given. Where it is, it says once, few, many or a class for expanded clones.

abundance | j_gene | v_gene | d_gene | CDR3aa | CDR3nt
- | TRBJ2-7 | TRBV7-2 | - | CASSLQGPYEQYF | TGTGCCAGCAGCTTACAGGGGCCCTACGAGCAGTACTTC
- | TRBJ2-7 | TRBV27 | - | CASSSWRGRASYEQYF | TGTGCCAGCAGTTCATGGAGGGGGAGGGCTTCCTACGAGCAGTACTTC
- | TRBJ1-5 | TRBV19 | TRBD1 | CASSSGQGASKPQHF | TGTGCCAGTAGTTCCGGACAGGGGGCTAGTAAGCCCCAGCATTTT
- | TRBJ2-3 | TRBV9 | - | CASSVSSGGRDTQYF | TGTGCCAGCAGCGTTTCTTCAGGAGGTAGAGATACGCAGTATTTT
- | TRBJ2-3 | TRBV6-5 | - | CASSYGGGPTDTQYF | TGTGCCAGCAGTTACGGCGGGGGCCCCACAGATACGCAGTATTTT
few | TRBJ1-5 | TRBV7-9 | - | CASSNTAGDQPQHF | TGTGCCAGCAGCAATACCGCGGGGGATCAGCCCCAGCATTTT
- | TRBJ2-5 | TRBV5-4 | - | CASSLARNQETQYF | TGTGCCAGCAGCTTGGCCAGGAACCAGGAGACCCAGTACTTC
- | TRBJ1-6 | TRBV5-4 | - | CASSLDSAFSPLHF | TGTGCCAGCAGCTTGGACTCCGCGTTTTCACCCCTCCACTTT
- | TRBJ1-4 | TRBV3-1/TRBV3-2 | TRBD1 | CASSPPGTESEKLFF | TGTGCCAGCAGCCCGCCCGGGACAGAGTCTGAAAAACTGTTTTTT
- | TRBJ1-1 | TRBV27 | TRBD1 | CASSSATTGLIGAFF | TGTGCCAGCAGTTCCGCAACGACAGGGCTGATTGGAGCTTTCTTT
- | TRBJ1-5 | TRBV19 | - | CASSYPARQLEGSNQPQHF | TGTGCCAGTAGTTACCCCGCGCGGCAGCTTGAGGGAAGCAATCAGCCCCAGCATTTT
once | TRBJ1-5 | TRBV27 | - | CASSPREDQPQHF | TGTGCCAGCAGCCCCAGGGAGGACCAGCCCCAGCATTTT
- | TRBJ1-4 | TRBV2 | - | CASSQGGEKLFF | TGTGCCAGCAGCCAGGGTGGTGAAAAACTGTTTTTT
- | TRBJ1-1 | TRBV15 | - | CATGEGFTEAFF | TGTGCCACCGGAGAGGGCTTCACTGAAGCTTTCTTT
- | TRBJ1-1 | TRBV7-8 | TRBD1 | CASGLYRGQDTEAFF | TGTGCCAGCGGACTCTACAGGGGCCAAGACACTGAAGCTTTCTTT
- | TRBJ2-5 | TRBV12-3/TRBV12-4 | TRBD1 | CASSPYRGGTQYF | TGTGCCAGCAGTCCCTACAGGGGTGGGACCCAGTACTTC
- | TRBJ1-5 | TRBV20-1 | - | CSASSGGPRQPQHF | TGCAGTGCTAGTTCCGGAGGTCCTCGGCAGCCCCAGCATTTT
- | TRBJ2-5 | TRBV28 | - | CASSLYPGLQETQYF | TGTGCCAGCAGTTTATATCCGGGTTTGCAAGAGACCCAGTACTTC
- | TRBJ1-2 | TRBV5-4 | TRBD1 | CASSLPGGYGYTF | TGTGCCAGCAGCTTGCCAGGGGGGTATGGCTACACCTTC
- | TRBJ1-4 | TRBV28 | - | CASSLVPDRPNEKLFF | TGTGCCAGCAGTTTGGTACCAGACAGACCTAATGAAAAACTGTTTTTT
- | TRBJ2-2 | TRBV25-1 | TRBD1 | CASSGPQTGGIGGELFF | TGTGCCAGCAGTGGACCTCAAACAGGGGGCATAGGCGGGGAGCTGTTTTTT
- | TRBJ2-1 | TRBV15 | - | CATSSYVLAAEQFF | TGTGCCACCAGCAGTTACGTCCTAGCAGCTGAGCAGTTCTTC